This TCR beta chain was sequenced in a study of beta chain features in type 1 diabetes. Study-level points and caveats: TCRB CDR3s from Type 1 diabetes patients were moderately but significantly shorter in all four CD4+ subsets. VDJ junctions sequenced from type 1 diabetes patients showed fewer insertions and more deletions. Researchers could not determine here whether HLA type influences TCRB rearrangement.

Of note for this clone: Its antigen is as yet unknown.

Sorting produced populations that all topped 95% purity. The sequenced template was cDNA made from the entire isolated RNA. This table comes from immunoSEQ multiplex PCR, and its TCRdb copy is limited to in-frame clones, with some not included. Counted here are 900,000 or so clones, roughly 16% occurring once; the ten biggest clones make up 0.02% to 0.025%. Input material: naive CD4+ T cells from blood. The receptor comes from a young woman in good health.

The CDR3, as DNA: TGTGCCAGCAGTCCGGACACCCTAGTCGCGCGGCAGTACTTC. Translating gives CASSPDTLVARQYF. This chain joins TRBV27 and TRBJ2-7; D possibly corresponds to TRBD1 (5 bases). V was clipped by 5 bases and J by 9 bases, with 20 bases between them. The length of the CDR3 is 14 residues. Germline CDR1 reads MNHEY; CDR2 reads SMNVEV (reference sequence).